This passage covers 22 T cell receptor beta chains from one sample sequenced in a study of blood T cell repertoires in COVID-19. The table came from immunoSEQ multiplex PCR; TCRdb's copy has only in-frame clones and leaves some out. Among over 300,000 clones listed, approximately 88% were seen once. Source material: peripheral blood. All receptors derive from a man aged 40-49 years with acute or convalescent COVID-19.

CDR3 loop: CAGARGKETQYF. The DNA of the CDR3 is TGTGCCGGTGCCAGGGGAAAAGAGACCCAGTACTTC. The chain links TRBV5-4 to TRBJ2-5; TRBD1 is a possible D gene (6 bases). CDR1 is SGHNT and CDR2 is YYREEE in the germline V gene (reference sequence). Trimming removed 10 bases from V and 3 bases from J, with 13 bases in between. The CDR3 sequence is 12 residues long.

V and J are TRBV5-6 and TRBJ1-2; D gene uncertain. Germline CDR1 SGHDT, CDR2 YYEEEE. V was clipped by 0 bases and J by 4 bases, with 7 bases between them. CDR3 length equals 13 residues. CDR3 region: CASSLARPYGYTF. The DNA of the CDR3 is TGTGCCAGCAGCTTGGCCAGGCCCTATGGCTACACCTTC.

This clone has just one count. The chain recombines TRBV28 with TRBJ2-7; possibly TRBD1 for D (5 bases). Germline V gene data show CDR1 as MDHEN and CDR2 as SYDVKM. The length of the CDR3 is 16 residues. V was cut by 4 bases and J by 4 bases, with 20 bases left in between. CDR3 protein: CASSSTRARGKYEQYF. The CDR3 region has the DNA TGTGCCAGCAGTTCGACCCGCGCTAGGGGAAAATACGAGCAGTACTTC.

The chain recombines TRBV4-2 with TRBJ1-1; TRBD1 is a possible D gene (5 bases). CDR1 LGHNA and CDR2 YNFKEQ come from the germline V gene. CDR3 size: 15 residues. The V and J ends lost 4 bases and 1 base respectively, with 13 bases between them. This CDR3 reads CASSPHGGGNTEAFF. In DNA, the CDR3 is TGTGCCAGCAGCCCCCATGGGGGGGGGAACACTGAAGCTTTCTTT.

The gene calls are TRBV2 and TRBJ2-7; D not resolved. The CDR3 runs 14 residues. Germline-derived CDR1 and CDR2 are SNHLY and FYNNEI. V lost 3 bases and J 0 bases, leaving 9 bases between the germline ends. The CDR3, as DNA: TGTGCCAGCAGTGAGGAGCTGGACTCCTACGAGCAGTACTTC. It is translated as CASSEELDSYEQYF. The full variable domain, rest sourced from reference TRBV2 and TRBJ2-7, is EPEVTQTPSHQVTQMGQEVILRCVPISNHLYFYWYRQILGQKVEFLVSFYNNEISEKSEIFDDQFSVERPDGSNFTLKIRSTKLEDSAMYFCASSEELDSYEQYFGPGTRLTVT.

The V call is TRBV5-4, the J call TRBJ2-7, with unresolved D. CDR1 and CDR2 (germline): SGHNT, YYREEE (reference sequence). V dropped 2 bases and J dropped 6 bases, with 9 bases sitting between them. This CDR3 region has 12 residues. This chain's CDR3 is CASSFSTGEQYF. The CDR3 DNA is TGTGCCAGCAGCTTTTCTACCGGCGAGCAGTACTTC.

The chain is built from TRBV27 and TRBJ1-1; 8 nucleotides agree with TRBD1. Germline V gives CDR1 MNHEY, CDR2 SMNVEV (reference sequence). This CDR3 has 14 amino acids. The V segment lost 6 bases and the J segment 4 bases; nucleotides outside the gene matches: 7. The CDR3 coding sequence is TGTGCCAGCAGGCCAACAGGGGGTGTCACTGAAGCTTTCTTT. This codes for CASRPTGGVTEAFF.

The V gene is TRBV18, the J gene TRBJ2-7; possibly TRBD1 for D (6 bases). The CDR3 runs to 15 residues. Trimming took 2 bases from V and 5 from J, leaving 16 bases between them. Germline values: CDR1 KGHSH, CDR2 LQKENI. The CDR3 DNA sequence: TGTGCCAGCTCACCAAACCCCCGGGACACGCACGAGCAGTACTTC. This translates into CASSPNPRDTHEQYF. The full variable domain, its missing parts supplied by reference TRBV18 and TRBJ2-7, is NAGVMQNPRHLVRRRGQEARLRCSPMKGHSHVYWYRQLPEEGLKFMVYLQKENIIDESGMPKERFSAEFPKEGPSILRIQQVVRGDSAAYFCASSPNPRDTHEQYFGPGTRLTVT.

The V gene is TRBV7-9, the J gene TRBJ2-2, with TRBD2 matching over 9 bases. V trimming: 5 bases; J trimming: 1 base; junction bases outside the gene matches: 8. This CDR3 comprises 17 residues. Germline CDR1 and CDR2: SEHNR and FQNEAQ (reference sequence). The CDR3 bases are TGTGCCAGCAGCCCGTTAGGACTAGCGAAGAACACCGGGGAGCTGTTTTTT. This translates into CASSPLGLAKNTGELFF.

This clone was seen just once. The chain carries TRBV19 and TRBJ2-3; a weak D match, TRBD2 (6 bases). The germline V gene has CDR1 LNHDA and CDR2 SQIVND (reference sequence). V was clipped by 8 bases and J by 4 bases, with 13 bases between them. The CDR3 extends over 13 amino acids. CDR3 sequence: CASSLRESDTQYF. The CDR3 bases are TGTGCCAGTTCCCTTCGGGAGTCAGATACGCAGTATTTT.

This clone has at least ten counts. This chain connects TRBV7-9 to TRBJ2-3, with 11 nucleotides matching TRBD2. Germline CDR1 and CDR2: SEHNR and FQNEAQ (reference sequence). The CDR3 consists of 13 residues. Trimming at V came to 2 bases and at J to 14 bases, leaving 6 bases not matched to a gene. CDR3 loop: CASSLRLLAGVYF. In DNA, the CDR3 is TGTGCCAGCAGCTTAAGATTACTAGCGGGAGTGTATTTT.

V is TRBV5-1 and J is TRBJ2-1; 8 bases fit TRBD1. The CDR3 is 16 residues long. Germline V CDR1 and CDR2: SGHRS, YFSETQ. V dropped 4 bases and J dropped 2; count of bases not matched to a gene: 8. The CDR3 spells CASSPTGGVPYNEQFF. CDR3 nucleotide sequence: TGCGCCAGCAGCCCAACAGGGGGAGTACCCTACAATGAGCAGTTCTTC.

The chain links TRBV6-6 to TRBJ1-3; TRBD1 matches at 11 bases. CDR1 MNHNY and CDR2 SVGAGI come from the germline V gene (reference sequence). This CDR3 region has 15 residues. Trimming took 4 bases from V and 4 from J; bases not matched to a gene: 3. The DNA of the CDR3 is TGTGCCAGCAGTTGGACAGGGGGCGACGGAAACACCATATATTTT. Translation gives CASSWTGGDGNTIYF.

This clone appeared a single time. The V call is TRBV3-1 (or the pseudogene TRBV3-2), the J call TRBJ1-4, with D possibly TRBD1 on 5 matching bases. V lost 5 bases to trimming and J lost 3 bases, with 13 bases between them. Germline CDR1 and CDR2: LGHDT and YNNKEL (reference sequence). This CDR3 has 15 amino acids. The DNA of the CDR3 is TGTGCCAGCAGCTTCCGTGCGACAGCTAATGAAAAACTGTTTTTT. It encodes CASSFRATANEKLFF.

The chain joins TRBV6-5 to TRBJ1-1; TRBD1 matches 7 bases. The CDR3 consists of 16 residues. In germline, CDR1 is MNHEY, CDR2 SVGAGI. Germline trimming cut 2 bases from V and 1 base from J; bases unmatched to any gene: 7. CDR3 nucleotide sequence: TGTGCCAGCAGTTACGTGAAGGGGGCAGAGAACACTGAAGCTTTCTTT. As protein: CASSYVKGAENTEAFF.

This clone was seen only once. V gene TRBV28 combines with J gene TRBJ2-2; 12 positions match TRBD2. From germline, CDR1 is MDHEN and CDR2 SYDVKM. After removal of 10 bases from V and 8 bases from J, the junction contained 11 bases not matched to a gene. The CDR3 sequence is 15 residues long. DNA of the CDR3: TGTGCCACCCTCTTCGGGACTAGCGGGTTTGGGGAGCTGTTTTTT. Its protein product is CATLFGTSGFGELFF.

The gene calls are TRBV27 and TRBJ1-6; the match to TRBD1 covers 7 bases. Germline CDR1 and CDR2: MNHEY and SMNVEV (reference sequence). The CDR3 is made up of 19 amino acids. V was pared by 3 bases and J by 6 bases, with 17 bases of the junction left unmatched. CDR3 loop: CASSFRPPGTAVGNSPLHF. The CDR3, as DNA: TGTGCCAGCAGTTTTCGACCTCCCGGGACAGCGGTGGGTAATTCACCCCTCCACTTT.

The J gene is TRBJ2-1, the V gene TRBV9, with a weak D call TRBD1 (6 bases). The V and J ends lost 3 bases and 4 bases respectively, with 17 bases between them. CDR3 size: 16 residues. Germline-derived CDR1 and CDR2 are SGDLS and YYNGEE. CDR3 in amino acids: CASSEGVGLSYNEQFF. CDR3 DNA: TGTGCCAGCAGCGAGGGGGTAGGGCTATCGTACAATGAGCAGTTCTTC.

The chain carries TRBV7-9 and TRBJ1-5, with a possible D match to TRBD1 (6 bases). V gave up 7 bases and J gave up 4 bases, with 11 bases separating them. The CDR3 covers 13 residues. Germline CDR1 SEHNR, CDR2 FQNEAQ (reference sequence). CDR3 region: CASTDDRNQPQHF. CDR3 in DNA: TGTGCCAGCACCGATGACAGGAATCAGCCCCAGCATTTT.

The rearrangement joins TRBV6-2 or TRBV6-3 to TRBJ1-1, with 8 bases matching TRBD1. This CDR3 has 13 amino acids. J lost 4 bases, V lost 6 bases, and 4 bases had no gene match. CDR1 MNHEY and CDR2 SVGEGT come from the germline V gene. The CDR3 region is CASSGTGLTEAFF. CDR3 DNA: TGTGCCAGCAGCGGGACAGGCCTCACTGAAGCTTTCTTT.

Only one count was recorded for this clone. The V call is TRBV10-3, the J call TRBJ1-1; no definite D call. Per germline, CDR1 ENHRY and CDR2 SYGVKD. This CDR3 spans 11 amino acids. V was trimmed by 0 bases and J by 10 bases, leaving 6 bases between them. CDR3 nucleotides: TGTGCCATCAGTGAGTCGAGGGCAGCTTTCTTT. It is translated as CAISESRAAFF.

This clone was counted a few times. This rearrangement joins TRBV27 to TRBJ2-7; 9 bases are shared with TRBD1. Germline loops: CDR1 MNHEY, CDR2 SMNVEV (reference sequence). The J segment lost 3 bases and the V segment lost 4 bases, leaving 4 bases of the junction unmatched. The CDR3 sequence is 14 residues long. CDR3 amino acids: CASSWGQGDYEQYF. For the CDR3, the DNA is TGTGCCAGCAGTTGGGGACAGGGTGACTACGAGCAGTACTTC.